The source of this TCR beta chain is a study of T cell responses to AZD1222 COVID-19 vaccine. The data were produced by immunoSEQ multiplex PCR, yet TCRdb's version contains in-frame clones alone and is incomplete. The sample includes about 140,000 clones, almost 85% of them seen just once. This receptor was identified in an adult who received the MenACWY meningococcal vaccine as a control. Here the sequenced sample was peripheral blood, taken 28 days after the second dose of the MenACWY control vaccine.

The CDR3 region is CASSMGLAAYEQYF. CDR3 nucleotide sequence: TGTGCCAGTAGTATGGGGCTAGCCGCCTACGAGCAGTACTTC. This chain uses TRBV19 with TRBJ2-7; D may be TRBD1 or TRBD2 (5 bases each). The V end was cut by 3 bases, the J end by 2 bases, with 11 bases between. This CDR3 has 14 residues. Germline V gene lookup returns CDR1 LNHDA and CDR2 SQIVND (reference sequence). The complete variable domain, with remaining parts taken from reference TRBV19 and TRBJ2-7, reads DGGITQSPKYLFRKEGQNVTLSCEQNLNHDAMYWYRQDPGQGLRLIYYSQIVNDFQKGDIAEGYSVSREKKESFPLTVTSAQKNPTAFYLCASSMGLAAYEQYFGPGTRLTVT.